This T cell receptor beta chain was recovered during a study of cytomegalovirus exposure and HLA in healthy donors. A remark on this clone: Its antigen is still unknown.

Healthy bone marrow donors made up the donors. Primers for the PCR totalled 60 Vbeta and 13 Jbeta. Generated by immunoSEQ multiplex PCR, the TCRdb table keeps only in-frame clones and is missing some. The repertoire consists of approximately 170,000 clones, with roughly three quarters occurring once and the leading ten covering about 2.5%. The CDR3 spans 14 residues. Germline V CDR1 and CDR2: LGHNA, YSLEER. The V segment lost 6 bases and the J segment 5 bases; nucleotides outside the gene matches: 4. General study findings and limits: Analysis was performed later, and it showed HLA-associated TCR beta chains to be more clonally expanded than equally common others. Within an earlier analysis, most TCR beta V segments proved productive either about 87% or about 30% of the time. The HLA-A and HLA-B alleles of most subjects were reportedly predicted accurately from TCR beta sequences.

The chain combines TRBV4-3 with TRBJ2-2; 9 nucleotides align to TRBD1. The clonotype originates from a woman aged 50 to 60 in good health and CMV-seronegative. The source material was PBMCs. CDR3 loop: CASSKQGATGELFF. The CDR3 bases are TGCGCCAGCAGTAAACAGGGGGCGACCGGGGAGCTGTTTTTT.